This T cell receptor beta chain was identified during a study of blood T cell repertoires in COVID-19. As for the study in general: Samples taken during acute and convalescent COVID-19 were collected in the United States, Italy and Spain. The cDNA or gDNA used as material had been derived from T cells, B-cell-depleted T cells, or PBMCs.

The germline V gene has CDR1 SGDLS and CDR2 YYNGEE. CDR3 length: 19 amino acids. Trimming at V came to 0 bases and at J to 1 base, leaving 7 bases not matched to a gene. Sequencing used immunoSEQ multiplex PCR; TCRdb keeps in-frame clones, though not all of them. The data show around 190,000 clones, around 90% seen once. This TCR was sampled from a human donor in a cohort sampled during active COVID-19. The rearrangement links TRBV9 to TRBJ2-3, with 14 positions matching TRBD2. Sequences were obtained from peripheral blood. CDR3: CASSVVGGTSGGRTDTQYF. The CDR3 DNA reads TGTGCCAGCAGCGTAGTTGGGGGGACTAGCGGGGGCCGCACAGATACGCAGTATTTT.